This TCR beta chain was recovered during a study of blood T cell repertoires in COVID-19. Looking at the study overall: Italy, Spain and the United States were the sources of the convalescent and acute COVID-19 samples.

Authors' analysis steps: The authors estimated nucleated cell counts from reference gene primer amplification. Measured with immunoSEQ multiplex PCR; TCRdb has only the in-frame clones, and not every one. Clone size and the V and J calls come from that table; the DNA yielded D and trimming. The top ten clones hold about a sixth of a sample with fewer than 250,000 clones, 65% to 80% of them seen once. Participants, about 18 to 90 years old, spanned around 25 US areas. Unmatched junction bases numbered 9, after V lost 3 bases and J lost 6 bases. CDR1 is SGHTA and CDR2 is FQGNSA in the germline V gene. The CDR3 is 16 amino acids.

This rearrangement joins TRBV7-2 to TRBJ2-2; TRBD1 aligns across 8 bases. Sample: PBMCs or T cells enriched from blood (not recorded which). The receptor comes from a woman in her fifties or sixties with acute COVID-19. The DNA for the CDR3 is TGTGCCAGCAGCTTCCGAAGGACAGGGTTGTCCGGGGAGCTGTTTTTT. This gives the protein CASSFRRTGLSGELFF.